This T cell receptor beta chain appears in the sequencing data of a study of regulatory T cells. Points from the study as a whole: Hydrophobic residues at CDR3 positions 6 and 7 were enriched in conventional CD4+ T cells of CD3G-deficient patients.

The CDR3 runs to 13 residues. The germline CDR1 and CDR2 sequences are ENHRY and SYGVKD. V gave up 0 bases and J gave up 4 bases, with 7 bases separating them. About this clone: What it binds is unknown.

The primer mix had 52 TRBV and 13 TRBJ primers. Repertoires were generated with immunoSEQ multiplex PCR, while TCRdb's copy carries only in-frame clones and drops some. Of tens of thousands of clones listed, nearly 90% are singletons. Regulatory (CD25-high CD127-low) and conventional (CD25-low CD127-high) CD4+ T cells were sorted separately. Sequencing was performed on conventional CD4+ T cells sorted from blood. The chain carries TRBV10-3 and TRBJ2-7; D gene uncertain. The TCR was taken from a child aged 5 to 17 with CD3G deficiency. The CDR3 region is CAISESPGYEQYF. The CDR3 DNA sequence: TGTGCCATCAGTGAGTCCCCGGGTTACGAGCAGTACTTC.